Shown below are 20 T cell receptor beta chains from a single sample sequenced in a study of blood T cell repertoires in COVID-19. Profiling relied on immunoSEQ multiplex PCR, and the TCRdb table lists in-frame clones only, not all of them. The sample lists approximately 180,000 clones, approximately 85% seen once, with about 9.1% in the top ten. The sequencing input was peripheral blood. The source is a woman aged 80 or over with acute or convalescent COVID-19.

This rearrangement joins TRBV24-1 to TRBJ1-2; TRBD1 agrees at 8 bases. The CDR3 totals 15 residues. The germline gives CDR1 KGHDR, CDR2 SFDVKD. Trimming cost V 3 bases and J 2 bases; bases outside gene matches: 4. The CDR3 DNA follows: TGTGCCACCAGTGATGGGACAGGTCTAAACTATGGCTACACCTTC. Amino acid sequence: CATSDGTGLNYGYTF.

The rearrangement uses TRBV5-4 and TRBJ2-5, with 9 bases fitting TRBD1. The V gene end was trimmed by 5 bases and the J gene end by 3 bases; junction bases not matched to a gene: 5. This CDR3 spans 14 amino acids. Per germline, CDR1 SGHNT and CDR2 YYREEE (reference sequence). CDR3 protein: CASSRGQGKETQYF. The CDR3 DNA follows: TGTGCCAGCAGTCGTGGACAGGGGAAAGAGACCCAGTACTTC.

This clone was seen more than once but under ten times. The V call is TRBV3-1 (or the pseudogene TRBV3-2), the J call TRBJ1-1; D is ambiguous. Germline V CDR1 and CDR2: LGHDT, YNNKEL (reference sequence). V was trimmed by 4 bases and J by 6 bases, leaving 12 bases between them. The CDR3 is 13 residues long. The CDR3 loop reads CASSPRPVSEAFF. CDR3 in DNA: TGTGCCAGCAGCCCGCGGCCGGTTTCTGAAGCTTTCTTT.

The V call is TRBV6-5, the J call TRBJ1-4; D might be TRBD1 (5 bases). The CDR3 consists of 16 residues. V lost 2 bases to trimming and J lost 5 bases, with 15 bases between them. Germline V CDR1 and CDR2: MNHEY, SVGAGI. CDR3 in amino acids: CASSYSGWGENEKLFF. In DNA form, the CDR3 reads TGTGCCAGCAGTTACAGCGGGTGGGGGGAGAATGAAAAACTGTTTTTT.

J is TRBJ2-7 and V is TRBV6-5, with D unresolved. The germline CDR1 and CDR2 sequences are MNHEY and SVGAGI. CDR3 size: 10 residues. The V gene lost 10 bases and the J gene lost 6 bases, with 10 bases spanning the gap. The CDR3 DNA follows: TGTGCCACAAGAGGTACCGAGCAGTACTTC. It is translated as CATRGTEQYF.

This clone showed up just a few times. Other DNA sequences in the same sample also yield this CDR3. V usage is TRBV19 and J usage is TRBJ2-3; a possible D gene is TRBD2 (6 bases). The CDR3 consists of 16 residues. The V end lost 3 bases, the J end lost 0 bases, and 13 bases lay between the germline ends. Per the germline V gene, CDR1 is LNHDA and CDR2 is SQIVND (reference sequence). The CDR3 nucleotides read TGTGCCAGTAGTATCCGGTCCGGGACTAGCACAGATACGCAGTATTTT. It translates to CASSIRSGTSTDTQYF.

This clone was recorded once. CDR3 region: CASSIGYPGGEAFF. The DNA for the CDR3 is TGTGCCAGTAGTATCGGATATCCAGGGGGTGAAGCTTTCTTT. The chain has TRBV19 and TRBJ1-1; 7 positions match TRBD1. V was clipped by 3 bases and J by 7 bases; unmatched bases: 8. The CDR3 extends over 14 amino acids. Germline CDR1 is LNHDA and CDR2 is SQIVND (reference sequence).

The rearrangement links TRBV19 to TRBJ1-2; D is possibly TRBD1 (5 bases). The CDR3 is 13 residues long. The ends were cut back, 0 bases at V and 5 bases at J, with 7 bases in the middle. Germline V lookup: CDR1 LNHDA, CDR2 SQIVND (reference sequence). CDR3 DNA sequence: TGTGCCAGTAGTATAGAGGGGACTTATGGCTACACCTTC. This codes for CASSIEGTYGYTF.

The chain is built from TRBV11-3 and TRBJ2-3; 8 bases align to TRBD1. Germline assignment: CDR1 SGHNT and CDR2 YENEEA. The CDR3 is made up of 17 amino acids. Trimming at V came to 4 bases and at J to 4 bases, leaving 13 bases not matched to a gene. In DNA, the CDR3 is TGTGCCAGCAGCTCGCGTCGGACAGGGCAGGGGGCAGATACGCAGTATTTT. This gives the protein CASSSRRTGQGADTQYF. The full variable domain, completed using reference TRBV11-3 and TRBJ2-3, is EAGVVQSPRYKIIEKKQPVAFWCNPISGHNTLYWYLQNLGQGPELLIRYENEEAVDDSQLPKDRFSAERLKGVDSTLKIQPAELGDSAVYLCASSSRRTGQGADTQYFGPGTRLTVL.

The chain employs TRBV6-5 and TRBJ2-4, with D tentatively TRBD1 (6 bases). V lost 6 bases and J lost 6, with 9 bases in between. The CDR3 extends over 12 amino acids. CDR1 and CDR2 from the germline V gene are MNHEY and SVGAGI. Here the CDR3 reads CASSGQTNIQYF. DNA of the CDR3: TGTGCCAGCAGCGGACAGACAAACATTCAGTACTTC.

The chain carries TRBV4-3 and TRBJ2-7; weak D call: TRBD1 (5 bases). The CDR3 is 14 residues long. The V gene's germline CDR1 is LGHNA and CDR2 YSLEER. V lost 1 base, J lost 0 bases, and 7 bases lay in between. The CDR3 loop is CASSQVTASYEQYF. CDR3 coding DNA: TGCGCCAGCAGCCAAGTGACAGCCTCCTACGAGCAGTACTTC.

This clone turned up a few times. DNA for the CDR3: TGTGCCAGCAGCCAAGATTACCAGGGCCTGTCGGCTTTCTTT. Protein product: CASSQDYQGLSAFF. The chain is built from TRBV4-2 and TRBJ1-1, with a possible D match to TRBD1 (5 bases). The V end lost 0 bases, the J end lost 11 bases, and 16 bases lay between the germline ends. From germline, CDR1 is LGHNA and CDR2 YNFKEQ. There are 14 residues in the CDR3.

The J gene is TRBJ2-5, the V gene TRBV12-3 or TRBV12-4; 12 bases match TRBD2. The V segment lost 6 bases and the J segment 14 bases; nucleotides outside the gene matches: 4. The CDR3 sequence is 11 residues long. CDR3 loop: CASRPGLAGYF. The CDR3, as DNA: TGTGCCAGCAGACCGGGACTAGCGGGCTACTTC.

This CDR3 is CASSQESARRTEAFF. CDR3 bases: TGCGCCAGCAGCCAAGAATCAGCGAGGAGGACTGAAGCTTTCTTT. V and J are TRBV4-1 and TRBJ1-1, with D unresolved. Germline values: CDR1 MGHRA, CDR2 YSYEKL. The length of the CDR3 is 15 residues. Trimming shortened V by 0 bases and J by 5 bases, and 13 bases separated the two germline ends.

The CDR3 DNA follows: TGTGCCAGCAGCTTGTCAGGGTTTAGCAATCAGCCCCAGCATTTT. Its protein product is CASSLSGFSNQPQHF. This chain connects TRBV5-5 to TRBJ1-5, with D possibly TRBD1 on 5 matching bases. Per germline, CDR1 SGHKS and CDR2 YYEKEE (reference sequence). This CDR3 region has 15 residues. Trimming stripped 1 base from V and 0 bases from J, with 8 bases between.

The sample holds a few counts of this clone. The chain is built from TRBV7-2 and TRBJ2-7; TRBD1 matches at 7 bases. The CDR3 extends over 12 amino acids. Per germline, CDR1 SGHTA and CDR2 FQGNSA. V shed 3 bases and J 6 bases; nucleotides not matched to a gene: 2. CDR3 sequence: CASSFTGVEQYF. In DNA form, the CDR3 reads TGTGCCAGCAGCTTTACAGGGGTCGAGCAGTACTTC.

The chain recombines TRBV4-3 with TRBJ2-1, with a weak D call TRBD1 (6 bases). Trimming pared 0 bases from V and 8 bases from J, leaving 17 bases between. CDR3 length: 16 residues. Germline CDR1 LGHNA, CDR2 YSLEER. The CDR3 region is CASSQDGQGPTDEQFF. The CDR3 nucleotides read TGCGCCAGCAGCCAAGATGGCCAGGGGCCGACGGATGAGCAGTTCTTC.

The chain recombines TRBV3-1 (or the pseudogene TRBV3-2) with TRBJ1-2, with a tentative D call TRBD1 (5 bases). Germline V gene lookup returns CDR1 LGHDT and CDR2 YNNKEL (reference sequence). Trimming stripped 1 base from V and 5 bases from J, with 11 bases between. This CDR3 region has 14 residues. The CDR3 protein is CASSQGVAGYGYTF. The CDR3 DNA reads TGTGCCAGCAGCCAAGGAGTCGCAGGGTATGGCTACACCTTC.

The gene calls are TRBV19 and TRBJ1-1, with D possibly matching TRBD1 (6 bases). The CDR3 has 15 amino acids. V lost 5 bases and J lost 4, with 17 bases in between. Germline V gene data show CDR1 as LNHDA and CDR2 as SQIVND (reference sequence). CDR3 nucleotide sequence: TGTGCCAGTAGTCCGTGGGGGGGCAGAGGCACTGAAGCTTTCTTT. Its translation is CASSPWGGRGTEAFF.

J is TRBJ1-2 and V is TRBV5-8; TRBD1 aligns across 7 bases. The CDR3 extends over 13 amino acids. CDR1 is SGHTS, CDR2 YDEGEE, per germline. V lost 0 bases and J lost 4; bases outside the gene matches: 0. The CDR3: CASSLDRGYGYTF. DNA of the CDR3: TGTGCCAGCAGCTTGGACAGGGGCTATGGCTACACCTTC.